The 19 T cell receptor beta chains presented below share a single source sample, sequenced in a study of blood T cell repertoires in COVID-19. This table comes from immunoSEQ multiplex PCR, and its TCRdb copy is limited to in-frame clones, with some not included. The data show about 200,000 clones, with 85% to 90% seen just once and around 1.6% held by the top ten. The specimen was peripheral blood. The source of these receptors is a man between 18 and 35 years old with active or convalescent COVID-19.

J is TRBJ2-7 and V is TRBV30, with 9 positions matching TRBD1. The germline V gene encodes CDR1 GTSNPN and CDR2 SVGIG (reference sequence). Losses at the gene ends were 5 bases for V and 5 bases for J; bases not matched to a gene: 10. The CDR3 runs to 14 residues. CDR3: CAWAAGTGNHEQYF. The CDR3 nucleotides are TGTGCCTGGGCAGCCGGGACAGGGAACCACGAGCAGTACTTC.

The gene calls are TRBV6-5 and TRBJ2-7, with D possibly TRBD1 on 6 matching bases. The CDR3 sequence is 12 residues long. With 6 bases removed from V and 7 bases from J, the gap between germline ends came to 13 bases. Germline assignment: CDR1 MNHEY and CDR2 SVGAGI. The CDR3 DNA reads TGTGCCAGCAGAACACAGGGCGGTGAGCAGTACTTC. This sequence encodes CASRTQGGEQYF.

The chain couples TRBV6-2 or TRBV6-3 to TRBJ2-6; 7 bases line up with TRBD1. V was pared by 0 bases and J by 1 base, with 6 bases of the junction left unmatched. Germline V gene sequence: CDR1 MNHEY, CDR2 SVGEGT. There are 18 residues in the CDR3. The CDR3, as DNA: TGTGCCAGCAGTTACTCGGGAGACAGGGCTTCTGGGGCCAACGTCCTGACTTTC. This encodes CASSYSGDRASGANVLTF.

This rearrangement joins TRBV18 to TRBJ2-7; 8 nucleotides line up with TRBD1. There are 14 residues in the CDR3. Germline loops: CDR1 KGHSH, CDR2 LQKENI. The CDR3 here is CASSPGDQPGQVTV. Here the CDR3 DNA reads TGTGCCAGCTCACCGGGGGACCAACCGGGACAGGTAACTGTC.

The chain carries TRBV5-4 and TRBJ2-3, with TRBD2 matching 9 bases. The germline gives CDR1 SGHNT, CDR2 YYREEE (reference sequence). The length of the CDR3 is 17 residues. V gave up 2 bases and J gave up 5 bases; unmatched junction bases: 12. Here the CDR3 reads CASSFFVSGTSLDTQYF. In DNA, the CDR3 is TGTGCCAGCAGCTTTTTCGTCTCCGGGACTAGCCTAGATACGCAGTATTTT.

The chain uses TRBV2 and TRBJ1-5; 9 nucleotides agree with TRBD1. The CDR3 is made up of 15 amino acids. V lost 6 bases, J lost 4 bases, and 7 bases stayed unmatched. Germline assignment: CDR1 SNHLY and CDR2 FYNNEI. The CDR3 DNA follows: TGTGCCAGCAGGGCGGACAGGGGAGGAAATCAGCCCCAGCATTTT. It encodes CASRADRGGNQPQHF.

This clone was seen a handful of times. The rearrangement uses TRBV21-1 and TRBJ2-4; whether TRBD2, the table's D call, matches the DNA was not checked. TRBV21-1 counts as a pseudogene. The CDR3 runs 14 residues. The CDR3 protein is CASPETLAKNIQYF. CDR3 bases: TGTGCCAGCCCGGAGACCCTAGCCAAAAACATTCAGTACTTC.

J is TRBJ2-3 and V is TRBV9, with TRBD2 identical over 8 bases. Germline CDR1 reads SGDLS; CDR2 reads YYNGEE. The CDR3 loop spans 18 amino acids. With V trimmed by 1 base and J by 1 base, 11 bases remained unmatched. This CDR3 is CASSVLVAPGLGTDTQYF. The CDR3 coding sequence is TGTGCCAGCAGCGTATTGGTGGCGCCGGGACTAGGCACAGATACGCAGTATTTT.

J is TRBJ2-4 and V is TRBV4-3; 9 bases are shared with TRBD1. J was trimmed by 6 bases and V by 1 base; bases with no gene match: 13. The CDR3 runs 18 residues. Germline CDR1 and CDR2: LGHNA and YSLEER. The CDR3 DNA reads as TGCGCCAGCAGCCAAGGCTTGGGACAGGGTCAGCGGGGAAACATTCAGTACTTC. Translated: CASSQGLGQGQRGNIQYF.

V and J are TRBV7-8 and TRBJ2-2, with 7 bases aligning to TRBD1. This CDR3 has 18 residues. Germline V lookup: CDR1 SGHVS, CDR2 FQNEAQ. Losses at the gene ends were 2 bases for V and 7 bases for J; bases not matched to a gene: 16. CDR3 nucleotide sequence: TGTGCCAGCAGCTTACTTCCCCCCGGGACAGCCGCCTACGGGGAGCTGTTTTTT. Protein sequence: CASSLLPPGTAAYGELFF.

V and J are TRBV2 and TRBJ2-1, with 8 bases identical to TRBD1. V lost 1 base, J lost 6 bases, and 2 bases stayed unmatched. Germline V CDR1 and CDR2: SNHLY, FYNNEI. The CDR3 totals 14 residues. For the CDR3, the DNA is TGTGCCAGCAGTGAAGGACAGGGGCCCAATGAGCAGTTCTTC. Amino acid sequence: CASSEGQGPNEQFF.

This clone was counted between two and nine times. The gene calls are TRBV6-5 and TRBJ1-2; tentative D call: TRBD1 (6 bases). The germline V gene encodes CDR1 MNHEY and CDR2 SVGAGI. The CDR3 spans 14 residues. Trimming shortened V by 7 bases and J by 6 bases, and 18 bases separated the two germline ends. This CDR3 reads CASTRRGGPDGYTF. Written as DNA, the CDR3 is TGTGCCAGCACCCGAAGGGGGGGGCCCGATGGCTACACCTTC.

The chain links TRBV2 to TRBJ1-1, with D unresolved. In germline, CDR1 is SNHLY, CDR2 FYNNEI. The V and J ends lost 8 bases and 1 base respectively, with 14 bases between them. This CDR3 has 14 residues. CDR3 sequence (DNA): TGTGCCAGCTATGTGACATGGGCGAACACTGAAGCTTTCTTT. It is translated as CASYVTWANTEAFF. Filled out from reference TRBV2 and TRBJ1-1, the complete variable domain reads EPEVTQTPSHQVTQMGQEVILRCVPISNHLYFYWYRQILGQKVEFLVSFYNNEISEKSEIFDDQFSVERPDGSNFTLKIRSTKLEDSAMYFCASYVTWANTEAFFGQGTRLTVV.

This rearrangement joins TRBV6-1 to TRBJ1-6; no clear D. From germline, CDR1 is MNHNS and CDR2 SASEGT. The V gene lost 8 bases and the J gene lost 8 bases, with 19 bases spanning the gap. CDR3 length: 15 residues. CDR3 sequence reads: CASRELAGSDSPLHF. CDR3 nucleotide sequence: TGTGCCAGCCGAGAACTTGCCGGTTCTGATTCACCCCTCCACTTT.

The J gene is TRBJ1-4, the V gene TRBV6-5; the D is unclear. The CDR3 runs 13 residues. Germline loops: CDR1 MNHEY, CDR2 SVGAGI. V dropped 6 bases and J dropped 7 bases, with 12 bases sitting between them. CDR3 in amino acids: CASRAEIGEKLFF. The CDR3 DNA is TGTGCCAGCAGGGCGGAGATTGGTGAAAAACTGTTTTTT.

J is TRBJ1-3 and V is TRBV6-5, with D possibly matching TRBD1 (5 bases). Germline CDR1 MNHEY, CDR2 SVGAGI. The ends were cut back, 6 bases at V and 2 bases at J, with 8 bases in the middle. The CDR3 has 13 residues. The CDR3 nucleotides are TGTGCCAGCAGCCAGGGAACTGGAAACACCATATATTTT. Translated, it gives CASSQGTGNTIYF.

V is TRBV29-1 and J is TRBJ1-2; tentative D call: TRBD1 (5 bases). CDR1 SQVTM and CDR2 ANQGSEA come from the germline V gene. V lost 6 bases and J 8 bases, leaving 16 bases between the germline ends. This CDR3 has 12 residues. The CDR3 spells CSVRGTVWGYTF. CDR3 DNA: TGCAGCGTCAGAGGGACTGTTTGGGGCTACACCTTC.

The CDR3 DNA follows: TGTGCCAGCAGCTTAACGGGACTCTCAGTAGGAGATACGCAGTATTTT. Protein product: CASSLTGLSVGDTQYF. The rearrangement uses TRBV7-2 and TRBJ2-3; tentatively, D is TRBD2 (6 bases). Germline V CDR1 and CDR2: SGHTA, FQGNSA. This CDR3 is 16 amino acids long. V was pared by 2 bases and J by 5 bases, with 17 bases between. Complete variable domain (other parts from reference TRBV7-2 and TRBJ2-3): GAGVSQSPSNKVTEKGKDVELRCDPISGHTALYWYRQSLGQGLEFLIYFQGNSAPDKSGLPSDRFSAERTGGSVSTLTIQRTQQEDSAVYLCASSLTGLSVGDTQYFGPGTRLTVL.

This sequence joins TRBV29-1 and TRBJ2-7, with TRBD2 as a possible D gene (5 bases). Germline V lookup: CDR1 SQVTM, CDR2 ANQGSEA. Trimming shortened V by 6 bases and J by 3 bases, and 15 bases separated the two germline ends. CDR3 length: 13 residues. The CDR3: CSVHGGKGYEQYF. Written as DNA, the CDR3 is TGCAGCGTCCACGGAGGAAAGGGCTACGAGCAGTACTTC.